Each of the 20 T cell receptor beta chains below was sequenced from the same sample in a study of T cell changes during pregnancy in multiple sclerosis. The repertoire was sequenced with immunoSEQ multiplex PCR; TCRdb's copy has only in-frame clones and lacks some. The sample holds 37,000 or so clones, 75% to 95% seen once. Specimen: CD4+ T cells from peripheral blood mononuclear cells, collected in the second trimester of pregnancy. These receptors were obtained from a female donor in good health, enrolled as a control in a pregnancy study.

The chain combines TRBV19 with TRBJ1-2, with a tentative D call TRBD1 (5 bases). In germline, CDR1 is LNHDA, CDR2 SQIVND (reference sequence). The CDR3 has 14 amino acids. Between the trimmed V and J ends, which lost 5 bases and 3 bases, there was a span of 13 bases. The CDR3 DNA is TGTGCCAGTAGTGTAATGGGGGGGGACTATGGCTACACCTTC. Translated: CASSVMGGDYGYTF.

The CDR3 DNA sequence: TGTGCCTGGAGAGGCGGCTGGAATGAAAAACTGTTTTTT. Translating it yields CAWRGGWNEKLFF. The rearrangement links TRBV30 to TRBJ1-4; D ambiguous. Germline V gene data show CDR1 as GTSNPN and CDR2 as SVGIG (reference sequence). Trimming pared 3 bases from V and 5 bases from J, leaving 10 bases between. The CDR3 extends over 13 amino acids.

J is TRBJ2-1 and V is TRBV5-8; 7 nucleotides line up with TRBD2. There are 16 residues in the CDR3. Per germline, CDR1 SGHTS and CDR2 YDEGEE. V shed 4 bases, J shed 9 bases, and the junction held 16 bases outside the gene matches. The CDR3 coding sequence is TGTGCCAGCAGCCCTAGGTCGGGGCGGGAGTTGGGTGAGCAGTTCTTC. Residues: CASSPRSGRELGEQFF.

The V gene is TRBV6-5, the J gene TRBJ2-3; possible D gene TRBD2, 7 bases. Trimming removed 10 bases from V and 2 bases from J, with 19 bases in between. In germline, CDR1 is MNHEY, CDR2 SVGAGI. The CDR3 is made up of 15 amino acids. As DNA, the CDR3 is TGTGCCACCAGAGGTGCGGGGGCCTACACAGATACGCAGTATTTT. Its translation: CATRGAGAYTDTQYF.

V usage is TRBV4-1 and J usage is TRBJ2-1; 13 bases are a match to TRBD2. Germline V gene sequence: CDR1 MGHRA, CDR2 YSYEKL. V lost 4 bases, J lost 0 bases, and 6 bases stayed unmatched. The CDR3 loop spans 18 amino acids. The CDR3 DNA reads as TGCGCCAGCAGCCCGGTGGGACTAGCGGGAAGCTCCTACAATGAGCAGTTCTTC. Amino acids: CASSPVGLAGSSYNEQFF.

The chain carries TRBV6-6 and TRBJ2-3, with D possibly TRBD2 on 6 matching bases. CDR3 length: 13 residues. The germline CDR1 and CDR2 sequences are MNHNY and SVGAGI (reference sequence). V lost 4 bases, J lost 4 bases, and 9 bases lay in between. The CDR3 reads CASSFSGADTQYF. As DNA, the CDR3 is TGTGCCAGCAGTTTTAGCGGTGCAGATACGCAGTATTTT.

The chain is built from TRBV11-2 and TRBJ2-7; D perhaps matches TRBD2 (5 bases). The germline gives CDR1 SGHAT, CDR2 FQNNGV. Trimming pared 4 bases from V and 9 bases from J, leaving 16 bases between. CDR3 length: 13 residues. CDR3 loop: CASSSQLEEVQYF. The CDR3, as DNA: TGTGCCAGCAGCTCACAACTCGAGGAGGTGCAGTACTTC.

V gene TRBV28 combines with J gene TRBJ2-3; possible D gene TRBD1, 7 bases. Germline V gives CDR1 MDHEN, CDR2 SYDVKM. The CDR3 covers 15 residues. V shed 6 bases and J shed 0 bases, with 13 bases lying between them. For the CDR3, the DNA is TGTGCCAGCAGCCAGGGGGGAGCTAGCACAGATACGCAGTATTTT. Its protein product is CASSQGGASTDTQYF.

The chain is built from TRBV28 and TRBJ2-7; 8 nucleotides line up with TRBD1. Germline V gene data show CDR1 as MDHEN and CDR2 as SYDVKM. J was trimmed by 2 bases and V by 3 bases; bases with no gene match: 9. The CDR3 covers 16 residues. The chain's CDR3 is CASSFTLRDRTYEQYF. In DNA, the CDR3 is TGTGCCAGCAGTTTCACCCTCCGGGACAGGACCTACGAGCAGTACTTC.

This clone was seen a single time. This rearrangement joins TRBV14 to TRBJ2-1, with 10 bases fitting TRBD1. Per germline, CDR1 SGHDN and CDR2 FVKESK. V was pared by 3 bases and J by 0 bases, with 2 bases of the junction left unmatched. The length of the CDR3 is 16 residues. CDR3 bases: TGTGCCAGCAGCCAGGACAGGGGGAGCTCCTACAATGAGCAGTTCTTC. Protein sequence: CASSQDRGSSYNEQFF.

The chain employs TRBV21-1 and TRBJ2-7; TRBD1, the table's D call, lacks a check against the DNA. TRBV21-1 is termed a pseudogene. The CDR3 has 15 residues. In nucleotides, the CDR3 is TGTGCCAGCAGCAAACTTCATGAAACACCTTACGAGCAGTACTTC. It specifies CASSKLHETPYEQYF.

The J gene is TRBJ2-5, the V gene TRBV5-1; 7 bases are a match to TRBD1. V lost 0 bases and J lost 1; bases outside the gene matches: 0. The germline V gene has CDR1 SGHRS and CDR2 YFSETQ. The CDR3 covers 14 residues. CDR3 nucleotide sequence: TGCGCCAGCAGCTTGGGACAGGGCCAAGAGACCCAGTACTTC. Its protein product is CASSLGQGQETQYF.

V and J are TRBV27 and TRBJ2-3, with 7 bases that match TRBD1. The CDR3 totals 13 residues. The V segment lost 5 bases and the J segment 6 bases; nucleotides outside the gene matches: 5. Germline V lookup: CDR1 MNHEY, CDR2 SMNVEV (reference sequence). The CDR3 region has the DNA TGTGCCAGCAGTCACAGGGGTACGGATACGCAGTATTTT. It codes for CASSHRGTDTQYF.

J is TRBJ2-1 and V is TRBV5-1; 10 bases line up with TRBD2. After removal of 4 bases from V and 10 bases from J, the junction contained 5 bases not matched to a gene. The CDR3 is 13 residues long. CDR1 and CDR2 (germline): SGHRS, YFSETQ. Here the CDR3 reads CASSPAGGKEQFF. The DNA for the CDR3 is TGCGCCAGCAGCCCAGCGGGGGGGAAGGAGCAGTTCTTC.

The V and J genes are TRBV18 and TRBJ1-3; 7 nucleotides align to TRBD1. The junction had 8 bases not matched to a gene; V was cut back by 5 bases and J by 4 bases. CDR3 length: 15 amino acids. Germline V CDR1 and CDR2: KGHSH, LQKENI. Here the CDR3 reads CASSSARGLGNTIYF. The CDR3 bases are TGTGCCAGCTCATCAGCAAGGGGGCTAGGAAACACCATATATTTT.

The chain combines TRBV7-9 with TRBJ1-2; no reliable D call. Looked up from germline, CDR1 is SEHNR and CDR2 is FQNEAQ (reference sequence). CDR3 length: 13 amino acids. Trimming took 1 base from V and 8 from J, leaving 11 bases between them. Here the CDR3 reads CASSLDGVPGYTF. CDR3 in DNA: TGTGCCAGCAGCTTAGACGGGGTCCCCGGCTACACCTTC.

V is TRBV19 and J is TRBJ2-3, with 9 bases aligning to TRBD1. The ends lost 1 base at V and 5 bases at J; junction bases unmatched: 4. The CDR3 covers 15 residues. The germline V gene has CDR1 LNHDA and CDR2 SQIVND (reference sequence). The CDR3 DNA reads as TGTGCCAGTAGTATAGCCGGACAGGGGAAAGATACGCAGTATTTT. It codes for CASSIAGQGKDTQYF. Full variable domain (missing parts from reference TRBV19 and TRBJ2-3): DGGITQSPKYLFRKEGQNVTLSCEQNLNHDAMYWYRQDPGQGLRLIYYSQIVNDFQKGDIAEGYSVSREKKESFPLTVTSAQKNPTAFYLCASSIAGQGKDTQYFGPGTRLTVL.

This clone was observed once. This chain joins TRBV6-5 and TRBJ1-2, with 8 positions matching TRBD1. The CDR3 length is 14 residues. Germline lookup yields CDR1 MNHEY and CDR2 SVGAGI. V lost 6 bases, J lost 8 bases, and 11 bases stayed unmatched. CDR3 sequence (DNA): TGTGCCAGCAGATCCCCAGGGGGCGCAGGAGGCTACACCTTC. Translated, it gives CASRSPGGAGGYTF.

The chain uses TRBV6-6 and TRBJ1-6, with 7 bases lining up with TRBD1. Germline values: CDR1 MNHNY, CDR2 SVGAGI (reference sequence). V lost 10 bases and J lost 3; bases outside the gene matches: 12. There are 16 residues in the CDR3. In DNA, the CDR3 is TGTGCCACCTATGCGACAGGGCTCTACTATAATTCACCCCTCCACTTT. Protein sequence: CATYATGLYYNSPLHF.

The chain uses TRBV30 and TRBJ2-7; D may be TRBD1 (5 bases). Per germline, CDR1 GTSNPN and CDR2 SVGIG (reference sequence). This CDR3 is 12 amino acids long. V lost 3 bases, J lost 3 bases, and 9 bases lay in between. CDR3 in amino acids: CAWSRDFYEQYF. The CDR3 DNA follows: TGTGCCTGGAGCAGGGATTTCTACGAGCAGTACTTC.